The TCR beta chain described here comes from a study of blood T cell repertoires in COVID-19. Study overall: Acute and convalescent COVID-19 specimens originated in the United States, Italy and Spain. PBMCs, B-cell-depleted T cells, or T cells were the source of the cDNA or gDNA that made up the material.

In the original workflow: Estimates of nucleated cell counts were drawn from the amplification of reference gene primers. TCRdb keeps only in-frame clones here, not all; method: immunoSEQ multiplex PCR. D and trimming were read from the DNA, whereas the V and J calls and clone size are those reported in that table. The sample has tens of thousands of clones; around 80% are singletons. Ages ranged from roughly 18 to 100 years, with residence in under 25 US areas. This CDR3 is 12 amino acids long. The germline V and J ends were trimmed by 0 bases and 7 bases, with 5 bases remaining between them. Per the germline V gene, CDR1 is SGHNT and CDR2 is YYREEE (reference sequence).

The receptor comes from a woman between 45 and 65 years old with acute COVID-19. The specimen was PBMCs or T cells enriched from blood (not recorded which). The rearrangement uses TRBV5-4 and TRBJ1-5, with D possibly being TRBD1 (5 bases). CDR3 in DNA: TGTGCCAGCAGCTTGGAGGGGCAGCCCCAGCATTTT. It codes for CASSLEGQPQHF.